Listed here are 23 T cell receptor beta chains from one sample, sequenced in a study of blood T cell repertoires in COVID-19 (dated by TCRdb to the early 2020s). The method behind the library was the immunoSEQ multiplex PCR assay. In its TCRdb copy, this immuneACCESS table keeps in-frame sequences only and misses some clones. Where compared with another copy, unresolved V genes explain less than half of these, and the others have no known cause. The sample profile shows tens of thousands of clones; 78% of them were found once. In total, the top ten clones hold about 16% of the sample. The specimen was peripheral blood. These receptors all come from a human donor with active or convalescent COVID-19. The donor label of this sample is uncertain.

V gene TRBV4-1 combines with J gene TRBJ2-5; D perhaps matches TRBD2 (5 bases). Trimming shortened V by 0 bases and J by 7 bases, and 18 bases separated the two germline ends. Germline V gene sequence: CDR1 MGHRA, CDR2 YSYEKL. The CDR3 is made up of 16 amino acids. Written as DNA, the CDR3 is TGCGCCAGCAGCCAAGAGGGCGGCAGAAGAGGGTTGACCCAGTACTTC. Translating it yields CASSQEGGRRGLTQYF.

The chain carries TRBV5-8 and TRBJ1-3; D is undetermined. CDR3 length: 12 amino acids. Germline-derived CDR1 and CDR2 are SGHTS and YDEGEE. Trimming cost V 0 bases and J 7 bases, with 5 bases left between them. The chain's CDR3 is CASSLARNTIYF. Here the CDR3 DNA reads TGTGCCAGCAGCTTGGCGAGGAACACCATATATTTT.

This sequence joins TRBV21-1 and TRBJ1-6; the table's D gene call, TRBD1, was not cross checked with the DNA. TRBV21-1 represents a pseudogene. The CDR3 covers 19 residues. DNA of the CDR3: TGTGCCAGCAGCAGGGGGAGACAGGGGTGGAGCTCCTATAATTCACCCCTCCACTTT. Translation gives CASSRGRQGWSSYNSPLHF.

The rearrangement uses TRBV4-2 and TRBJ2-5; no clear D. Germline CDR1 reads LGHNA; CDR2 reads YNFKEQ. The V and J ends lost 0 bases and 5 bases respectively, with 10 bases between them. CDR3 length: 14 amino acids. The CDR3 DNA reads as TGTGCCAGCAGCCAAGATGCCGGTTTGGAGACCCAGTACTTC. Encoded protein: CASSQDAGLETQYF.

A few counts support this clone. The chain couples TRBV19 to TRBJ1-1; D might be TRBD1 (5 bases). V was clipped by 1 base and J by 4 bases, with 16 bases between them. The CDR3 spans 16 residues. Germline CDR1 is LNHDA and CDR2 is SQIVND (reference sequence). For the CDR3, the DNA is TGTGCCAGTAGTATAGGTGGCGGGGCGAGGGGCACTGAAGCTTTCTTT. Its translation is CASSIGGGARGTEAFF.

The J gene is TRBJ1-1, the V gene TRBV5-1, with 8 bases matching TRBD1. V was clipped by 0 bases and J by 8 bases; unmatched bases: 3. Germline CDR1 reads SGHRS; CDR2 reads YFSETQ. The CDR3 has 13 amino acids. The CDR3 spells CASSLAGTGEAFF. The DNA for the CDR3 is TGCGCCAGCAGCTTGGCGGGGACAGGCGAAGCTTTCTTT.

This rearrangement joins TRBV3-1 (or the pseudogene TRBV3-2) to TRBJ1-1, with D tentatively TRBD1 (5 bases). In germline, CDR1 is LGHDT, CDR2 YNNKEL (reference sequence). V lost 0 bases and J lost 3, with 14 bases in between. The CDR3 has 16 residues. Here the CDR3 reads CASSQEYSRADTEAFF. The CDR3, as DNA: TGTGCCAGCAGCCAAGAATATTCCAGGGCGGACACTGAAGCTTTCTTT.

The J gene is TRBJ1-5, the V gene TRBV28, with D perhaps matching TRBD1 (5 bases). The V gene's germline CDR1 is MDHEN and CDR2 SYDVKM. The CDR3 is made up of 15 amino acids. V was pared by 7 bases and J by 7 bases, with 20 bases between. Here the CDR3 DNA reads TGTGCCAGCAACGCCCCGGCAGGGCAGGGACAGCCCCAGCATTTT. This sequence encodes CASNAPAGQGQPQHF.

The CDR3 nucleotides read TGTGCCAGCAGCCCGGGGGGGATGGGTAGAAACACCATATATTTT. This gives the protein CASSPGGMGRNTIYF. The chain links TRBV7-2 to TRBJ1-3, with TRBD1 as a possible D gene (5 bases). The CDR3 has 15 amino acids. Germline CDR1 reads SGHTA; CDR2 reads FQGNSA. Trimming cost V 5 bases and J 5 bases, with 16 bases left between them.

In this sample, this clone turned up once. The chain employs TRBV30 and TRBJ1-5; D might be TRBD1 (5 bases). The V gene lost 0 bases and the J gene lost 4 bases, with 13 bases spanning the gap. Per germline, CDR1 GTSNPN and CDR2 SVGIG (reference sequence). The CDR3 has 15 amino acids. The CDR3 coding sequence is TGTGCCTGGAGTGTAGGCCCAGGGTCGAATCAGCCCCAGCATTTT. Translation gives CAWSVGPGSNQPQHF.

The CDR3 sequence is CASSSRRTGLNSPLHF. Written as DNA, the CDR3 is TGTGCCAGCAGCTCACGAAGGACAGGGCTCAATTCACCCCTCCACTTT. This sequence joins TRBV7-9 and TRBJ1-6; 8 bases are shared with TRBD1. The V gene end was trimmed by 4 bases and the J gene end by 7 bases; junction bases not matched to a gene: 9. The CDR3 covers 16 residues. The germline V gene encodes CDR1 SEHNR and CDR2 FQNEAQ (reference sequence).

The chain employs TRBV4-3 and TRBJ2-1; TRBD1 is a possible D gene (5 bases). The CDR3 runs 16 residues. Trimming pared 0 bases from V and 2 bases from J, leaving 11 bases between. CDR1 is LGHNA, CDR2 YSLEER, per germline. CDR3 sequence: CASSQEAQVAYNEQFF. DNA of the CDR3: TGCGCCAGCAGCCAAGAAGCACAGGTAGCCTACAATGAGCAGTTCTTC.

The J gene is TRBJ2-1, the V gene TRBV11-3; D might be TRBD2 (5 bases). The V end was cut by 5 bases, the J end by 5 bases, with 7 bases between. The CDR3 contains 12 residues. Germline values: CDR1 SGHNT, CDR2 YENEEA. The CDR3 spells CASSQADNEQFF. The CDR3 DNA reads as TGTGCCAGCAGCCAAGCGGACAATGAGCAGTTCTTC. The complete variable domain, with remaining parts taken from reference TRBV11-3 and TRBJ2-1, reads EAGVVQSPRYKIIEKKQPVAFWCNPISGHNTLYWYLQNLGQGPELLIRYENEEAVDDSQLPKDRFSAERLKGVDSTLKIQPAELGDSAVYLCASSQADNEQFFGPGTRLTVL.

The chain is built from TRBV9 and TRBJ1-2; D may be TRBD1 (6 bases). V was clipped by 0 bases and J by 8 bases, with 11 bases between them. The germline V gene has CDR1 SGDLS and CDR2 YYNGEE. The CDR3 spans 13 residues. CDR3 in DNA: TGTGCCAGCAGCGTAGAGTCCCAGGGGGGCTACACCTTC. Protein: CASSVESQGGYTF.

The genes are TRBV7-9 and TRBJ2-3; no firm D call. This CDR3 is built from 13 residues. V was shortened by 1 base and J by 4 bases, with 6 bases between the two germline ends. Germline CDR1 and CDR2: SEHNR and FQNEAQ (reference sequence). The CDR3 sequence is CASSLGAPDTQYF. The DNA of the CDR3 is TGTGCCAGCAGCTTAGGGGCGCCAGATACGCAGTATTTT. Looking up the rest from reference TRBV7-9 and TRBJ2-3 gives the full variable domain: DTGVSQNPRHKITKRGQNVTFRCDPISEHNRLYWYRQTLGQGPEFLTYFQNEAQLEKSRLLSDRFSAERPKGSFSTLEIQRTEQGDSAMYLCASSLGAPDTQYFGPGTRLTVL.

J is TRBJ2-7 and V is TRBV6-5; 7 bases are shared with TRBD1. The CDR3 is 14 residues long. J gave up 1 base and V 6 bases, and 6 bases lay outside the gene matches. Germline CDR1 and CDR2: MNHEY and SVGAGI. CDR3 DNA sequence: TGTGCCAGCAGCTTCGGACAGGCATCCTACGAGCAGTACTTC. Translating gives CASSFGQASYEQYF.

The V and J genes are TRBV7-9 and TRBJ1-5; 7 bases are a match to TRBD1. Germline V gene sequence: CDR1 SEHNR, CDR2 FQNEAQ (reference sequence). The CDR3 contains 13 residues. Trimming at V came to 1 base and at J to 9 bases, leaving 3 bases not matched to a gene. The CDR3 DNA sequence: TGTGCCAGCAGCTTAGGGACAGGTGGGCCCCAGCATTTT. Amino acid sequence: CASSLGTGGPQHF. Complete variable domain (other parts from reference TRBV7-9 and TRBJ1-5): DTGVSQNPRHKITKRGQNVTFRCDPISEHNRLYWYRQTLGQGPEFLTYFQNEAQLEKSRLLSDRFSAERPKGSFSTLEIQRTEQGDSAMYLCASSLGTGGPQHFGDGTRLSIL.

In this sample, this clone turned up once. This sequence joins TRBV29-1 and TRBJ2-1; D ambiguous. Trimming took 6 bases from V and 4 from J, leaving 13 bases between them. CDR1 SQVTM and CDR2 ANQGSEA come from the germline V gene. The CDR3 length is 13 residues. The CDR3 sequence: CSVARRGYNEQFF. CDR3 nucleotide sequence: TGCAGCGTCGCCCGGCGCGGATACAATGAGCAGTTCTTC.

V usage is TRBV4-3 and J usage is TRBJ1-2, with 7 bases fitting TRBD1. In germline, CDR1 is LGHNA, CDR2 YSLEER. Trimming cost V 4 bases and J 5 bases; bases outside gene matches: 10. This CDR3 comprises 15 residues. The DNA of the CDR3 is TGCGCCAGCAGCCTCGGGGACAGAGAAGGATATGGCTACACCTTC. The encoded protein is CASSLGDREGYGYTF.

This clone was detected only once. This rearrangement joins TRBV6-1 to TRBJ1-2, with D uncertain. The germline gives CDR1 MNHNS, CDR2 SASEGT. The length of the CDR3 is 16 residues. The germline V and J ends were trimmed by 0 bases and 8 bases, with 19 bases remaining between them. CDR3 protein: CASSEAHSPGKGGYTF. CDR3 bases: TGTGCCAGCAGTGAAGCGCATTCGCCAGGCAAAGGAGGCTACACCTTC.

The gene calls are TRBV19 and TRBJ2-2, with no clear D. CDR1 and CDR2 (germline): LNHDA, SQIVND (reference sequence). This CDR3 region has 14 residues. Trimming took off 6 bases at V and 3 bases at J, with 11 bases between the two ends. As DNA, the CDR3 is TGTGCCAGTAGCTTAAGCCAATACACCGGGGAGCTGTTTTTT. Translation: CASSLSQYTGELFF.

This clone was observed a single time. The genes are TRBV4-3 and TRBJ1-6; D not certain. Between the trimmed V and J ends, which lost 10 bases and 7 bases, there was a span of 11 bases. The CDR3 totals 12 residues. The V gene's germline CDR1 is LGHNA and CDR2 YSLEER. The CDR3 spells CATGSGNSPLHF. The CDR3 coding sequence is TGCGCCACAGGCTCTGGCAATTCACCCCTCCACTTT.

The V call is TRBV29-1, the J call TRBJ2-1; unclear D gene. Germline V gene sequence: CDR1 SQVTM, CDR2 ANQGSEA. The CDR3 runs to 14 residues. V dropped 4 bases and J dropped 2 bases, with 12 bases sitting between them. CDR3 sequence: CSVGRAPTYNEQFF. The CDR3 DNA is TGCAGCGTTGGAAGAGCTCCAACCTACAATGAGCAGTTCTTC.